This TCR beta chain comes out of a study of OX40 agonist ivuxolimab in advanced cancers. Study-wide background: With ivuxolimab, an agonistic anti-OX40 (CD134) antibody, patients were treated. Study-level points and caveats: The average count of expanded clones was higher among CD8+ T cells than among CD4+.

Here immunoSEQ multiplex PCR was the method, and the copy in TCRdb shows in-frame clones only, minus some. This repertoire shows about 69,000 clones, around 90% found once; its top ten account for around 2.7%. No patient had autoimmune disease or received systemic immunosuppression. Blood was sampled at baseline, cycle 4 day 1, and cycle 7 day 1. Points on this clone: What it binds is not known.

V lost 4 bases, J lost 2 bases, and 3 bases stayed unmatched. Germline V lookup: CDR1 KGHSH, CDR2 LQKENI. The CDR3 is made up of 15 amino acids. The source is an adult with an advanced solid tumor such as melanoma, head and neck, liver or kidney cancer. The chain couples TRBV18 to TRBJ1-4; TRBD1 aligns across 8 bases. Sequences were derived from CD4+ or CD8+ T cells sorted from blood, sampled in a trial of the OX40 agonist ivuxolimab. In nucleotides, the CDR3 is TGTGCCAGCTCACTCCGACAGGGGACTAATGAAAAACTGTTTTTT. Its protein product is CASSLRQGTNEKLFF.